The T cell receptor beta chain under discussion was sequenced for a study of control samples from healthy donors and cancer patients. The V gene's germline CDR1 is LNHNV and CDR2 YYDKDF (reference sequence). V was cut by 0 bases and J by 2 bases, with 2 bases left in between. The CDR3 loop spans 13 amino acids. Assay: immunoSEQ multiplex PCR; the TCRdb copy retains only in-frame clones and omits some. The table has around 140,000 clones, more than 90% seen once. This clone was observed a handful of times. The sample comprised blood. The chain links TRBV15 to TRBJ1-3; D unclear. This TCR was sampled from a young man in good health. CDR3 bases: TGTGCCACCAGCAGAGATCCTGGAAACACCATATATTTT. It translates to CATSRDPGNTIYF.